These T cell receptor beta chains were read from a single sample in a study of Tregs in tolerant kidney transplant recipients. Generated by immunoSEQ multiplex PCR, the TCRdb table keeps only in-frame clones and is missing some. The sample lists some 100,000 clones, approximately 90% occurring once. The specimen sequenced was CD4+ T cells from blood. The receptors here all came from a human donor in good health. The CDR3 runs from the conserved cysteine through the conserved F or W. The D gene is left open where the match is weak. Some rows have no size entry. The others give once, few or many, or a class for an expanded clone.

V	size	D	J	DNA	CDR3
TRBV5-4	NA	NA	TRBJ1-6	TGTGCCAGCAGCGAGCAGGGTCCTGATTCACCCCTCCACTTT	CASSEQGPDSPLHF
TRBV6-1	few	NA	TRBJ1-4	TGTGCCAGCAGTGAAACTTATAGAGCCGAAAAACTGTTTTTT	CASSETYRAEKLFF
TRBV13	NA	TRBD2	TRBJ2-3	TGTGCCAGCAGCCTAATTCGGGGGGGCCCGGCAGATACGCAGTATTTT	CASSLIRGGPADTQYF
TRBV19	NA	TRBD2	TRBJ2-3	TGTGCCAGTAGTACTAGACTAGCGGGGAGCATCACAGATACGCAGTATTTT	CASSTRLAGSITDTQYF
TRBV6-1	NA	TRBD2	TRBJ2-1	TGTGCCAGCAGTGAGGTAGCGGGGGATACGAGCTCCTACAATGAGCAGTTCTTC	CASSEVAGDTSSYNEQFF
TRBV15	NA	NA	TRBJ1-4	TGTGCCACCAGTCAGGGGATAATTGGTGAAAAACTGTTTTTT	CATSQGIIGEKLFF
TRBV19	NA	NA	TRBJ1-1	TGTGCCAGTAGTATCTCGGTGGTGTTGACTGAAGCTTTCTTT	CASSISVVLTEAFF
TRBV6-1	NA	NA	TRBJ1-6	TGTGCCAGCAGTTTAGCAGGGTGGATCGATTCACCCCTCCACTTT	CASSLAGWIDSPLHF
TRBV30	NA	NA	TRBJ1-5	TGTGCCTGGAGTGTAAGGGGGGGTACTCAGCCCCAGCATTTT	CAWSVRGGTQPQHF
TRBV29-1	NA	NA	TRBJ1-1	TGCAGCGTTGCTGTGGTTGGCACTGAAGCTTTCTTT	CSVAVVGTEAFF